The 8 T cell receptor beta chains presented below share a single source sample, sequenced in a study of blood T cell repertoires in COVID-19. Assay: immunoSEQ multiplex PCR; the TCRdb copy retains only in-frame clones and omits some. The data show over 300,000 clones, 70% to 90% seen once. Sequencing used PBMCs or T cells enriched from blood (not recorded which). The receptor set was obtained from a man younger than 45 who had recovered from COVID-19.

The rearrangement uses TRBV7-2 and TRBJ1-5; 7 bases map to TRBD1. The CDR3 runs to 15 residues. CDR1 SGHTA and CDR2 FQGNSA come from the germline V gene. V was clipped by 5 bases and J by 2 bases; unmatched bases: 6. CDR3 residues: CASSPTGEGNQPQHF. CDR3 bases: TGTGCCAGCAGCCCAACAGGGGAGGGCAATCAGCCCCAGCATTTT.

The rearrangement uses TRBV4-1 and TRBJ2-2, with TRBD1 matching over 7 bases. This CDR3 has 17 residues. Germline V gene data show CDR1 as MGHRA and CDR2 as YSYEKL. Trimming at V came to 1 base and at J to 6 bases, leaving 11 bases not matched to a gene. CDR3 region: CASSQVGGRGRPGELFF. The CDR3 DNA follows: TGCGCCAGCAGCCAAGTCGGAGGTAGGGGGCGCCCCGGGGAGCTGTTTTTT.

With regard to this clone: Other DNA sequences in this sample translate to the same CDR3. The chain combines TRBV27 with TRBJ1-1; D is possibly TRBD1 (6 bases). The CDR3 length is 14 residues. Germline-derived CDR1 and CDR2 are MNHEY and SMNVEV (reference sequence). V gave up 3 bases and J gave up 1 base, with 9 bases separating them. The CDR3 loop is CASSFGRGNTEAFF. For the CDR3, the DNA is TGTGCCAGCAGTTTCGGCAGGGGGAACACTGAAGCTTTCTTT.

This chain connects TRBV7-9 to TRBJ1-2; D gene uncertain. Trimming stripped 3 bases from V and 8 bases from J, with 16 bases between. From germline, CDR1 is SEHNR and CDR2 FQNEAQ (reference sequence). The CDR3 has 14 amino acids. CDR3 region: CASSFAASREGYTF. CDR3 sequence (DNA): TGTGCCAGCAGCTTCGCAGCCTCACGGGAAGGCTACACCTTC.

This chain joins TRBV4-1 and TRBJ2-7; no definite D call. This CDR3 is 14 amino acids long. The V end lost 1 base, the J end lost 2 bases, and 9 bases lay between the germline ends. Per germline, CDR1 MGHRA and CDR2 YSYEKL. The CDR3 here is CASSQAQLTYEQYF. The CDR3 region has the DNA TGCGCCAGCAGCCAAGCACAGCTAACCTACGAGCAGTACTTC.

This chain joins TRBV4-2 and TRBJ2-3, with TRBD2 identical over 9 bases. The germline gives CDR1 LGHNA, CDR2 YNFKEQ. V shed 0 bases, J shed 2 bases, and the junction held 6 bases outside the gene matches. This CDR3 comprises 17 residues. This chain's CDR3 is CASSQDWRGGPTDTQYF. In DNA form, the CDR3 reads TGTGCCAGCAGCCAAGATTGGCGGGGGGGCCCCACAGATACGCAGTATTTT.

V and J are TRBV2 and TRBJ1-6; D not resolved. The CDR3 is 13 amino acids. V was cut by 5 bases and J by 3 bases, with 5 bases left in between. Per germline, CDR1 SNHLY and CDR2 FYNNEI. This CDR3 reads CASSTDYNSPLHF. The CDR3 DNA is TGTGCCAGCAGTACAGACTATAATTCACCCCTCCACTTT.

The gene calls are TRBV9 and TRBJ2-1; TRBD2 agrees at 9 bases. Per germline, CDR1 SGDLS and CDR2 YYNGEE. Trimming cost V 3 bases and J 3 bases; bases outside gene matches: 7. The CDR3 consists of 16 residues. CDR3 coding DNA: TGTGCCAGCAGCGAGACGAGCGGGGGGCGCTACAATGAGCAGTTCTTC. This translates into CASSETSGGRYNEQFF.